This T cell receptor beta chain comes out of a study of CD8+ T cells in alopecia areata. For the study at large: People stayed on tofacitinib for 6 to 18 months, then stopped the drug for 6 months. Study-wide results and caveats: Although TCR sharing was seen in mice, sharing across patients was less clear, possibly for HLA-related reasons.

Extracted RNA was reverse transcribed into cDNA, the sequencing template. Profiled with immunoSEQ multiplex PCR; TCRdb holds only in-frame clones, not every one. The sample contains about 150,000 clones, around 50% of which appear only once. Alopecia areata patients gave lesional scalp punch biopsies and peripheral blood samples. Germline V lookup: CDR1 SEHNR, CDR2 FQNEAQ (reference sequence). The CDR3 has 13 amino acids. V lost 3 bases, J lost 5 bases, and 10 bases lay in between. Regarding this clone: The antigen is unknown.

Material for sequencing was CD4+ T cells sorted from blood. J is TRBJ2-5 and V is TRBV7-9; D is uncertain. The source of this sequence is a human donor with alopecia areata. The CDR3 sequence is CASSLSTLETQYF. In DNA, the CDR3 is TGTGCCAGCAGCTTGTCAACCTTGGAGACCCAGTACTTC.